The rows below give T cell receptor beta chains drawn from one sample of a study of blood T cell repertoires in COVID-19. Only in-frame clones appear in the TCRdb table, and some are missing; sequencing was by immunoSEQ multiplex PCR. Among approximately 250,000 clones listed, roughly 88% were seen once. The sequencing input was peripheral blood. These receptors were obtained from a woman aged 40 to 50 who had recovered from COVID-19. CDR3s leave out the opening cysteine and the closing phenylalanine or tryptophan.

j_call,v_call,cdr3_aa
TRBJ1-5,TRBV5-5,ASSLSTGHSNQPQH
TRBJ2-3,TRBV2,ASSDSISTDTQY
TRBJ1-2,TRBV6-6,ASSYSGQPTPYGYT
TRBJ2-5,TRBV7-2,ASSLGNPAETQY
TRBJ1-1,TRBV3-1/TRBV3-2,ASSQGGQGVAF
TRBJ2-3,TRBV5-6,ASSFWTASTDTQY
TRBJ2-1,TRBV25-1,ASSGVEQGSGPGQF
TRBJ2-7,TRBV7-9,ASSQDSTYEQY
TRBJ2-3,TRBV3-1/TRBV3-2,ASSRGGYTQY
TRBJ2-1,TRBV7-2,ASSKGTGTYNEQF
TRBJ1-2,TRBV5-4,ASSLVGAAIGRSHGYT
TRBJ2-1,TRBV20-1,SASVPSGGYNEQF
TRBJ1-6,TRBV6-6,ASSYAQGNNSPLH
TRBJ1-2,TRBV2,AIVRDRGDYGYT
TRBJ2-3,TRBV29-1,SVDSPDTQY
TRBJ2-1,TRBV6-2/TRBV6-3,ASRPSGGSSGNEQF
TRBJ2-3,TRBV5-6,ASSLPLSGNLNTDTQY
TRBJ2-5,TRBV28,ASSSASGTGGRAQY
TRBJ2-5,TRBV25-1,ASSGAGGRQETQY
TRBJ2-5,TRBV5-1,ASSLVGNTGETQY
TRBJ1-2,TRBV29-1,SVVRSGTKSGYT
TRBJ1-2,TRBV6-5,ASSYSRGQGGYT
TRBJ2-7,TRBV28,ASSRRRESYEQY
TRBJ2-7,TRBV6-2/TRBV6-3,ASSYRDSSYEQY
TRBJ1-2,TRBV11-3,ASSLDRDTGYT
TRBJ2-2,TRBV7-2,ASSDDRGRLTGELF
TRBJ2-5,TRBV7-2,ASSFDRGRETQY
TRBJ1-2,TRBV15,ATSRDPGANYGYT
TRBJ2-2,TRBV19,ASSIIPGEVYSGELF
TRBJ1-2,TRBV10-3,AIRPGTGGGYGYT
TRBJ2-7,TRBV5-8,ASSFGVGAPYEQY
TRBJ1-1,TRBV18,ASSPPEGTEAF
TRBJ2-2,TRBV3-1/TRBV3-2,ASSPLTSAGELF
TRBJ1-2,TRBV5-4,ASSERDISSFTYGYT
TRBJ1-2,TRBV28,ASSPMGDRDPRT
TRBJ1-5,TRBV10-3,AISASGDNQPQH
TRBJ2-5,TRBV9,ASSWTGIEETQY